These T cell receptor beta chains were read from a single sample in a study of cytomegalovirus exposure and HLA in healthy donors. Profiling relied on immunoSEQ multiplex PCR, and the TCRdb table lists in-frame clones only, not all of them. Among about 140,000 clones listed, 65% to 80% were seen once. The sequencing input was PBMCs. These receptors were taken from a woman aged 45-59 years in good health and CMV-seropositive. Both conserved end residues are part of each CDR3. The D gene is left open where the match is weak. The size field is filled for only some rows; it gives once, few, many or a size class.

v_gene	abundance	j_gene	d_gene	CDR3aa	CDR3nt
TRBV5-4	-	TRBJ2-3	TRBD2	CASSLKLAGGQDTQYF	TGTGCCAGCAGCTTGAAGCTAGCGGGGGGGCAAGATACGCAGTATTTT
TRBV5-3	few	TRBJ1-1	-	CARSLGQTLNTEAFF	TGTGCCAGAAGCTTGGGACAGACCTTGAACACTGAAGCTTTCTTT
TRBV6-5	-	TRBJ2-7	-	CASLGRGYEQYF	TGTGCCAGCTTAGGCAGGGGCTACGAGCAGTACTTC
TRBV18	few	TRBJ2-7	TRBD1	CASSPGQEDEQYF	TGTGCCAGCTCACCAGGACAGGAGGACGAGCAGTACTTC
TRBV11-3	-	TRBJ2-4	TRBD2	CASSFGLAGGPAKNIQYF	TGTGCCAGCAGCTTTGGACTAGCGGGGGGGCCTGCCAAAAACATTCAGTACTTC
TRBV5-7	few	TRBJ1-2	-	CASSSKPGQRYGYTF	TGTGCCAGCAGCTCAAAACCCGGACAGCGCTATGGCTACACCTTC
TRBV6-5	-	TRBJ1-3	-	CASSYQVNSGNTIYF	TGTGCCAGCAGTTATCAGGTCAACTCTGGAAACACCATATATTTT
TRBV29-1	-	TRBJ2-3	-	CSVGVAATLRDTQYF	TGCAGCGTTGGGGTAGCCGCTACACTTCGAGATACGCAGTATTTT
TRBV7-7	few	TRBJ2-6	-	CASSPRQTGANVLTF	TGTGCTAGCAGCCCAAGACAGACCGGGGCCAACGTCCTGACTTTC
TRBV6-5	-	TRBJ2-5	-	CASSRSRGQETQYF	TGTGCCAGCAGTAGGTCTAGAGGTCAGGAGACCCAGTACTTC
TRBV11-2	few	TRBJ1-2	-	CASSLDGPGLIGYTF	TGTGCCAGCAGCTTAGATGGGCCAGGGCTGATCGGCTACACCTTC
TRBV6-1	once	TRBJ1-2	TRBD1	CASSDGQGGYTF	TGTGCCAGCAGTGACGGACAGGGGGGCTACACCTTC
TRBV7-2	-	TRBJ2-3	-	CASSLDISDTQYF	TGTGCCAGCAGCTTAGATATCTCAGATACGCAGTATTTT
TRBV5-1	-	TRBJ1-1	-	CASSLAGRNTEAFF	TGCGCCAGCAGCTTGGCAGGCAGGAACACTGAAGCTTTCTTT
TRBV6-1	-	TRBJ2-7	-	CASSEALTGSSYEQYF	TGTGCCAGCAGTGAAGCGCTAACGGGTAGCTCCTACGAGCAGTACTTC
TRBV2	-	TRBJ2-1	TRBD2	CASSDGRGGSIEQFF	TGTGCCAGCAGTGATGGGCGGGGGGGCAGCATTGAGCAGTTCTTC
TRBV5-4	-	TRBJ2-5	-	CASSTRQTVQETQYF	TGTGCCAGCAGCACCAGACAGACTGTCCAAGAGACCCAGTACTTC
TRBV4-3	-	TRBJ2-7	TRBD1	CASSHGTGGSYEQYF	TGCGCCAGCAGCCACGGAACAGGGGGATCCTACGAGCAGTACTTC
TRBV7-2	-	TRBJ1-5	-	CASSLARDQPQHF	TGTGCCAGCAGCTTAGCTCGAGATCAGCCCCAGCATTTT
TRBV5-6	few	TRBJ2-5	TRBD2	CASSPNPAGGPETQYF	TGTGCCAGCAGCCCTAACCCGGCGGGAGGTCCCGAGACCCAGTACTTC
TRBV30	-	TRBJ1-5	-	CAWSVASSSNQPQHF	TGTGCCTGGAGTGTAGCGTCGTCTAGCAATCAGCCCCAGCATTTT
TRBV5-4	-	TRBJ2-3	TRBD1	CASSLGQGGDTQYF	TGTGCCAGCAGCCTCGGACAGGGGGGGGATACGCAGTATTTT
TRBV28	once	TRBJ1-1	-	CASSLGPPNTEAFF	TGTGCCAGCAGTTTAGGGCCACCGAACACTGAAGCTTTCTTT
TRBV6-6	-	TRBJ1-3	-	CASSFRGSSGNTIYF	TGTGCCAGCAGTTTCCGAGGGAGCTCTGGAAACACCATATATTTT
TRBV7-3	-	TRBJ2-2	-	CASSLRRGNTGELFF	TGTGCCAGCAGCTTGCGACGGGGGAACACCGGGGAGCTGTTTTTT
TRBV7-3	-	TRBJ1-2	-	CASSPGISSGYTF	TGTGCCAGCAGCCCCGGTATTTCTTCTGGCTACACCTTC
TRBV13	-	TRBJ2-1	TRBD2	CASSLQAGGPGNEQFF	TGTGCCAGCAGCTTACAAGCGGGGGGGCCCGGCAATGAGCAGTTCTTC
TRBV10-3	-	TRBJ1-4	TRBD1	CAISEQGNEKLFF	TGTGCCATCAGTGAACAGGGGAATGAAAAACTGTTTTTT